Following are 22 T cell receptor beta chains from one sample sequenced in a study of regulatory T cells in long-lasting Graves disease. Sample time point: newly diagnosed GD, antithyroid drugs for less than 3 months. PBMC RNA was the source of the TCR library. Building of the TCR beta libraries involved iRepertoire HTBI primers and Arm-PCR of CDR3 regions. TCRdb reanalysed the multiplex PCR reads using MiXCR and keeps one entry per CDR3 protein. The repertoire consists of 580,000 or so distinct CDR3 sequences, with 16% occurring once and the leading ten covering 12%. These sequences were also reported in another study, on T cells in Graves' hyperthyroidism and ophthalmopathy.

Material: peripheral blood mononuclear cells (PBMCs), obtained at new diagnosis, from a patient treated with antithyroid drugs. The receptors were gathered from a man aged 18-30 years with Graves disease.

This clonotype was counted ten times or more. CDR3 sequence reads: CASSIQTSGAYNEQFF. CDR3 nucleotide sequence: TGTGCCAGCAGCATTCAAACTAGCGGGGCCTACAATGAGCAGTTCTTC. J is TRBJ2-1 and V is TRBV27; 10 bases are a match to TRBD2. Germline CDR1 is MNHEY and CDR2 is SMNVEV (reference sequence). The CDR3 has 16 amino acids. The ends lost 6 bases at V and 2 bases at J; junction bases unmatched: 7.

The J gene is TRBJ2-3, the V gene TRBV3-1, with 13 bases matching TRBD2. This CDR3 has 16 amino acids. Germline lookup yields CDR1 LGHDT and CDR2 YNNKEL (reference sequence). The V and J ends lost 8 bases and 4 bases, in that order; junction bases with no gene match: 9. The CDR3 protein is CASAGLAGQVSDTQYF. The CDR3 DNA reads as TGTGCCAGCGCGGGACTAGCGGGACAGGTGTCAGATACGCAGTATTTT.

V gene TRBV29-1 combines with J gene TRBJ2-7; D possibly corresponds to TRBD2 (5 bases). Deletions cut 3 bases from V and 6 bases from J, with 15 bases between. Germline values: CDR1 SQVTM, CDR2 ANQGSEA. CDR3 size: 13 residues. The CDR3 protein is CSVEYSLRGEQYF. In DNA form, the CDR3 reads TGCAGCGTTGAGTACTCCCTCCGGGGCGAGCAGTACTTC.

This chain links TRBV6-4 with TRBJ2-3, with D perhaps matching TRBD1 (5 bases). In germline, CDR1 is MRHNA, CDR2 SNTAGT. Between the trimmed V and J ends, which lost 2 bases and 6 bases, there was a span of 12 bases. The CDR3 runs 14 residues. CDR3 nucleotide sequence: TGTGCCAGCAGTGACCAAGGGGCTGGTGATACGCAGTATTTT. Its translation: CASSDQGAGDTQYF.

This clonotype was detected many times. CDR3 in DNA: TGTGCCAGCAGTGTAGGGACTAGCGTATACAATGAGCAGTTCTTC. Amino acid sequence: CASSVGTSVYNEQFF. The chain is built from TRBV2 and TRBJ2-1; TRBD2 aligns across 10 bases. Germline values: CDR1 SNHLY, CDR2 FYNNEI. CDR3 size: 15 residues. After removal of 4 bases from V and 4 bases from J, the junction contained 4 bases not matched to a gene.

This clonotype was found many times. Compared with germline, one end of the junction differs, possibly owing to a read error. This sequence joins TRBV20-1 and TRBJ2-3, with D maybe TRBD1 (6 bases). The CDR3 has 16 residues. Looked up from germline, CDR1 is DFQATT and CDR2 is SNEGSKA (reference sequence). The CDR3 DNA is TGCAGTGCCAGAGATCAGGGGCAGTGGGGCACAGATACGCAGTATTTT. This translates into CSARDQGQWGTDTQYF.

This clonotype was picked up many times. The rearrangement joins TRBV14 to TRBJ2-7; D gene unclear. There are 13 residues in the CDR3. V lost 1 base and J lost 3, with 7 bases in between. Germline V gene sequence: CDR1 SGHDN, CDR2 FVKESK. This chain's CDR3 is CASSQGYGYEQYF. The CDR3 DNA sequence: TGTGCCAGCAGCCAAGGGTACGGCTACGAGCAGTACTTC.

This clonotype was found many times. The rearrangement uses TRBV12-3 or TRBV12-4 and TRBJ2-1, with TRBD2 as a possible D gene (5 bases). The germline V and J ends were trimmed by 3 bases and 6 bases, with 15 bases remaining between them. The CDR3 spans 15 residues. DNA for the CDR3: TGTGCCAGCAGTTTGGGTACGAGACTAAGCAATGAGCAGTTCTTC. Translated, it gives CASSLGTRLSNEQFF.

V gene TRBV29-1 combines with J gene TRBJ1-1; D call uncertain. CDR3 size: 14 residues. The ends were cut back, 2 bases at V and 1 base at J, with 11 bases in the middle. Per the germline V gene, CDR1 is SQVTM and CDR2 is ANQGSEA. In DNA form, the CDR3 reads TGCAGCGTTGAAAACAGACTTTGGAACACTGAAGCTTTCTTT. Protein sequence: CSVENRLWNTEAFF.

This chain joins TRBV7-2 and TRBJ1-1; D gene unclear. Germline CDR1 SGHTA, CDR2 FQGNSA. Trimming stripped 5 bases from V and 5 bases from J, with 12 bases between. The CDR3 has 13 amino acids. The DNA for the CDR3 is TGTGCCAGCAGCCCGAGAATAGGGACTGAAGCTTTCTTT. Its translation: CASSPRIGTEAFF. Filled out from reference TRBV7-2 and TRBJ1-1, the complete variable domain reads GAGVSQSPSNKVTEKGKDVELRCDPISGHTALYWYRQSLGQGLEFLIYFQGNSAPDKSGLPSDRFSAERTGGSVSTLTIQRTQQEDSAVYLCASSPRIGTEAFFGQGTRLTVV.

This chain joins TRBV10-2 and TRBJ2-1; 8 bases agree with TRBD2. Germline values: CDR1 WSHSY, CDR2 SAAADI. The length of the CDR3 is 14 residues. J lost 9 bases, V lost 4 bases, and 8 bases had no gene match. The CDR3 nucleotides are TGCGCCAGCAGTGGTAGCGGGAAGGTCAGTGAGCAGTTCTTC. Protein sequence: CASSGSGKVSEQFF.

Note on this clonotype: Lacking the conserved final phenylalanine or tryptophan, this CDR3 likely reflects a read error. No DNA is shown, since the ends of the CDR3 on it are uncertain; the CDR3 is the one TCRdb lists. The gene calls are TRBV4-1 and TRBJ1-1; the D call TRBD1 from the table was never checked on the DNA. CDR1 and CDR2 (germline): MGHRA, YSYEKL. The CDR3 length equals 12 residues, ends included. The CDR3 loop is CASSPGTGALGY.

This clonotype was recorded many times. The J gene is TRBJ2-1, the V gene TRBV27, with TRBD2 matching over 11 bases. With V trimmed by 4 bases and J by 7 bases, 6 bases remained unmatched. Germline V lookup: CDR1 MNHEY, CDR2 SMNVEV (reference sequence). This CDR3 comprises 15 residues. CDR3 nucleotide sequence: TGTGCCAGCAGTTCGCCTAGCGGGAGGTGGAATGAGCAGTTCTTC. The encoded protein is CASSSPSGRWNEQFF.

This chain links TRBV6-2 or TRBV6-3 with TRBJ2-1; D remains unclear. The germline V and J ends were trimmed by 2 bases and 0 bases, with 11 bases remaining between them. The germline CDR1 and CDR2 sequences are MNHEY and SVGEGT. The CDR3 covers 16 residues. The DNA for the CDR3 is TGTGCCAGCAGTTACGTCGGTATTAGCTCCTACAATGAGCAGTTCTTC. It codes for CASSYVGISSYNEQFF.

The sample holds one count of this clonotype. V usage is TRBV15 and J usage is TRBJ1-5; D possibly corresponds to TRBD1 (5 bases). The V end lost 1 base, the J end lost 3 bases, and 10 bases lay between the germline ends. Germline V gene lookup returns CDR1 LNHNV and CDR2 YYDKDF (reference sequence). The CDR3 covers 15 residues. In DNA form, the CDR3 reads TGTGCCACCAGCAGAGGCAGGGTTATCAATCAGCCCCAGCATTTT. This translates into CATSRGRVINQPQHF.

This chain joins TRBV18 and TRBJ1-1; D is undetermined. V lost 2 bases and J lost 2, with 9 bases in between. This CDR3 region has 14 residues. CDR1 KGHSH and CDR2 LQKENI come from the germline V gene. The CDR3 nucleotides read TGTGCCAGCTCACCAATTCCGGAAAACACTGAAGCTTTCTTT. It codes for CASSPIPENTEAFF.

V gene TRBV9 combines with J gene TRBJ2-1; TRBD2 aligns across 15 bases. V lost 0 bases, J lost 7 bases, and 8 bases stayed unmatched. The CDR3 covers 18 residues. The germline V gene has CDR1 SGDLS and CDR2 YYNGEE. The DNA of the CDR3 is TGTGCCAGCAGCGTAGCGGGGGGAGGGACTAGCGGGAGGAATGAGCAGTTCTTC. Protein sequence: CASSVAGGGTSGRNEQFF.

This clonotype was counted only a few times. The chain recombines TRBV30 with TRBJ2-2; the D gene is possibly TRBD1 (6 bases). The CDR3 is 14 amino acids. V dropped 3 bases and J dropped 6 bases, with 14 bases sitting between them. Germline lookup yields CDR1 GTSNPN and CDR2 SVGIG (reference sequence). CDR3 in amino acids: CAWRADRTAGELFF. In DNA, the CDR3 is TGTGCCTGGAGGGCAGACAGGACGGCCGGGGAGCTGTTTTTT.

This clonotype occurred many times. The rearrangement uses TRBV12-3 or TRBV12-4 and TRBJ1-1; a possible D gene is TRBD1 (5 bases). CDR3 size: 13 residues. V was clipped by 6 bases and J by 5 bases, with 13 bases between them. The CDR3 DNA reads TGTGCCAGCAGCTTAATCGGGGGGACTGAAGCTTTCTTT. It yields the protein CASSLIGGTEAFF.

The table lists this clonotype with many counts. The chain couples TRBV7-3 to TRBJ1-1; D not resolved. The CDR3 runs 12 residues. The V gene lost 8 bases and the J gene lost 3 bases, with 10 bases spanning the gap. Germline lookup yields CDR1 SGHTA and CDR2 FQGTGA. The CDR3 DNA sequence: TGTGCCAGCGGATTTGGGGACACTGAAGCTTTCTTT. As protein: CASGFGDTEAFF. The entire variable domain, with the rest obtained from reference TRBV7-3 and TRBJ1-1, is as follows: GAGVSQTPSNKVTEKGKYVELRCDPISGHTALYWYRQSLGQGPEFLIYFQGTGAADDSGLPNDRFFAVRPEGSVSTLKIQRTERGDSAVYLCASGFGDTEAFFGQGTRLTVV.

This clonotype was counted a few times. V and J are TRBV2 and TRBJ2-7; D not resolved. The CDR3 is 15 amino acids. Per germline, CDR1 SNHLY and CDR2 FYNNEI. V shed 11 bases and J shed 0 bases, with 20 bases lying between them. In nucleotides, the CDR3 is TGTGCCGGCACACCCCTAGGCTCAGCCTCCTACGAGCAGTACTTC. It yields the protein CAGTPLGSASYEQYF.

This clonotype was seen many times. The chain is built from TRBV27 and TRBJ2-7; TRBD1 matches 7 bases. V dropped 0 bases and J dropped 0; count of bases not matched to a gene: 2. This CDR3 contains 15 residues. Germline CDR1 reads MNHEY; CDR2 reads SMNVEV (reference sequence). Written as DNA, the CDR3 is TGTGCCAGCAGTTTATCGGCAGGGGGCTCCTACGAGCAGTACTTC. Translated, it gives CASSLSAGGSYEQYF.